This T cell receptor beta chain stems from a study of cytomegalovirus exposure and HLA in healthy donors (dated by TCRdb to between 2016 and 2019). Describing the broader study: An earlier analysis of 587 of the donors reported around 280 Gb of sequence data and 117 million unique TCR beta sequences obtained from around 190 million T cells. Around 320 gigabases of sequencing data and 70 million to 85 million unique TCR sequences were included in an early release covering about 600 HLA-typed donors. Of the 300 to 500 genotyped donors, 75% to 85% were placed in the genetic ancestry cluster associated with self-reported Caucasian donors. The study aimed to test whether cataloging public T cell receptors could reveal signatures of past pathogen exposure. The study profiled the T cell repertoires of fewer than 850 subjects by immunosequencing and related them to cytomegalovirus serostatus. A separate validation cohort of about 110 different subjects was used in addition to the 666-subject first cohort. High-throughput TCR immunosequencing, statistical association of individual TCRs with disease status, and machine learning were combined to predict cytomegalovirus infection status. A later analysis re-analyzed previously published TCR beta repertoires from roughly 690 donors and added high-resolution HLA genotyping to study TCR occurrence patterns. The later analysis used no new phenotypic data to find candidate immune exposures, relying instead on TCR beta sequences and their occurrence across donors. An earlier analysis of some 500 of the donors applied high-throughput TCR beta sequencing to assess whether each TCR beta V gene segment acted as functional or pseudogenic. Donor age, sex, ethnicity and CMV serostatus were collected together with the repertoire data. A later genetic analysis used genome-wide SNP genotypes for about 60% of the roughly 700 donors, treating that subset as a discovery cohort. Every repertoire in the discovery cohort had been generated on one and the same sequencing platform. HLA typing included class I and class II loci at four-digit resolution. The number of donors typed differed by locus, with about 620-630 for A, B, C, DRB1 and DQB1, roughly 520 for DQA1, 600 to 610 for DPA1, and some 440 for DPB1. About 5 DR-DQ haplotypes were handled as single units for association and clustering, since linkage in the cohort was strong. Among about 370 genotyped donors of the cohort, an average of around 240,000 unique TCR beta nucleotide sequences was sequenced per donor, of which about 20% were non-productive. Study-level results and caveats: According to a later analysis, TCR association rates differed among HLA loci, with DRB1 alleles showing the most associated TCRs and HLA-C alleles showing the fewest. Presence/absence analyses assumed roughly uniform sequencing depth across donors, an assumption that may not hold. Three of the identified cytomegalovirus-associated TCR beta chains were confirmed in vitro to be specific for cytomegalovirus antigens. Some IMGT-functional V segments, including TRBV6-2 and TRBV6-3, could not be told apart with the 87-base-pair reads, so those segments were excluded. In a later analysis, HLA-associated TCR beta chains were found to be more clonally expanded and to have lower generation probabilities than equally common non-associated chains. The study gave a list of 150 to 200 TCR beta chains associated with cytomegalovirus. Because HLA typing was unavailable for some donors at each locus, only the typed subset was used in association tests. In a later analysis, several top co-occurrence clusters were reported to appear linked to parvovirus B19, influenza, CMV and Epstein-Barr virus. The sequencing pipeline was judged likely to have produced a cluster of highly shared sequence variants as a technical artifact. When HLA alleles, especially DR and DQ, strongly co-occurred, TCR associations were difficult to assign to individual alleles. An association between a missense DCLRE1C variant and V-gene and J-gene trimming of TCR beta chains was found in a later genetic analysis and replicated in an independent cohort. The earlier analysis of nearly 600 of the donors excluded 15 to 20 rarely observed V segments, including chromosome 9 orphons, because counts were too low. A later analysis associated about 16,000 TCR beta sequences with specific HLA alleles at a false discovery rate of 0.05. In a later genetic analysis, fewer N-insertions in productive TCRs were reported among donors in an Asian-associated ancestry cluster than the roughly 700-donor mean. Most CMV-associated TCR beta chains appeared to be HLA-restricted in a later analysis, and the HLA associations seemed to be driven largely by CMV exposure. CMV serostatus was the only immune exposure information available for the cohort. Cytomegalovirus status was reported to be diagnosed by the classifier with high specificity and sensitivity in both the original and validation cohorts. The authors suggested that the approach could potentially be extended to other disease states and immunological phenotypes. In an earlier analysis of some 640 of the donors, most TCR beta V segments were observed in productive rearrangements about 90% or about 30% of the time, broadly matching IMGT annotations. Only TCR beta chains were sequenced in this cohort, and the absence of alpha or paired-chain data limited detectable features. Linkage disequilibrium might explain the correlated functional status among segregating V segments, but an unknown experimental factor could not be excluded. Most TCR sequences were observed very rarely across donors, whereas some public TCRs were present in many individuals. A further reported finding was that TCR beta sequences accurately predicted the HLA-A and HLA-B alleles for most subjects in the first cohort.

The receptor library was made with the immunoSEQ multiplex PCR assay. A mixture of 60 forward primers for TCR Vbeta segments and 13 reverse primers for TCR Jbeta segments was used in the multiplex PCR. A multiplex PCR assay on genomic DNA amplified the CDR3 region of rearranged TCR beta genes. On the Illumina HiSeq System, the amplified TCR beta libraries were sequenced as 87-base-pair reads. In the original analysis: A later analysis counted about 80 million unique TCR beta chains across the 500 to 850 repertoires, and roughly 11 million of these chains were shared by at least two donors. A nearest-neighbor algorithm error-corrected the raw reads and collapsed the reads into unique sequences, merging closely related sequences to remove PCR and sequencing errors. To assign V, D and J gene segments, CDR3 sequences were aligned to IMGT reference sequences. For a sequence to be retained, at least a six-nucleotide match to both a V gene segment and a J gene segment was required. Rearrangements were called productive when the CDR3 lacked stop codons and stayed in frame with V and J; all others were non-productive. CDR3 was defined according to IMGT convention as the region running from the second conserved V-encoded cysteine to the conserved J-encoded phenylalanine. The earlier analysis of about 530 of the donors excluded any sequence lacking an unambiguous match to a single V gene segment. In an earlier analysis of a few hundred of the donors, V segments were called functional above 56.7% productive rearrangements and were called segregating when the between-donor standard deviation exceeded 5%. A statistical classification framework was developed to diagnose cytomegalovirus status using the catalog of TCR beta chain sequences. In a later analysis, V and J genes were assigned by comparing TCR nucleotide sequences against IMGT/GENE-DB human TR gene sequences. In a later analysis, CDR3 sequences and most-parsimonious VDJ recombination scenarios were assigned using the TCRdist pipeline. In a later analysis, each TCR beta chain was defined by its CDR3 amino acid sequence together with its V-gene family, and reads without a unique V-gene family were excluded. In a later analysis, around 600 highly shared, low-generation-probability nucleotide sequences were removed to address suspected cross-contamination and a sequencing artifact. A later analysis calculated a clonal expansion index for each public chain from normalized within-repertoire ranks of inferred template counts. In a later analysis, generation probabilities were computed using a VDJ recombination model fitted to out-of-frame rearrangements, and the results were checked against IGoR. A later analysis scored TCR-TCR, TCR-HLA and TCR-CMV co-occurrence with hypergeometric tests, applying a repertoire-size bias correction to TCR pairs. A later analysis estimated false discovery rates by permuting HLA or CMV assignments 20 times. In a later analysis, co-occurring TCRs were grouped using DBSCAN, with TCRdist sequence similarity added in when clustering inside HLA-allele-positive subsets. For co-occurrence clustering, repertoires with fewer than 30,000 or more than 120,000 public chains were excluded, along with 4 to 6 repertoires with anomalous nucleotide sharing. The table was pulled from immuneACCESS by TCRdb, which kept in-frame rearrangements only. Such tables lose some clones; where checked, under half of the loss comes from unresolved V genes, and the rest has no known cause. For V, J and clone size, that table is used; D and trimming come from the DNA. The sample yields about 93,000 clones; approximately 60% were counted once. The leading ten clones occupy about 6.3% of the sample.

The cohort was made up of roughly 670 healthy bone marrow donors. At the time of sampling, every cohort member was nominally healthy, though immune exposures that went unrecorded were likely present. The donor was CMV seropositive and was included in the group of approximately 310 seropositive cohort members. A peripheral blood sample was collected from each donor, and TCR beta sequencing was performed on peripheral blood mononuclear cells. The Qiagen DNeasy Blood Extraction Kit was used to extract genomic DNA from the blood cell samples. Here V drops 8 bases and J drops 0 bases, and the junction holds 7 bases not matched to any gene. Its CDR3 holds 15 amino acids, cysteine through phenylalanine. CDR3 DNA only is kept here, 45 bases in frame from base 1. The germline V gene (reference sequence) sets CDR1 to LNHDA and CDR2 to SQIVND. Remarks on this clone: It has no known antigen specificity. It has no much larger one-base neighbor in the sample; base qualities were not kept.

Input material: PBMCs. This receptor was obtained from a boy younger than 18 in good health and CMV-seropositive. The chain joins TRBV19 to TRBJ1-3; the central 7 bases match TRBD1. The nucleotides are TGTGCCAGTGGAGGACAGGAAAACTCTGGAAACACCATATATTTT. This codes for CASGGQENSGNTIYF.